One and the same sample provided the 11 T cell receptor beta chains below, sequenced in a study of identical twins. TCRdb used MiXCR to reprocess the 5' RACE reads, holding one entry per CDR3 protein. In the table there are 750,000 to 950,000 distinct CDR3 sequences, 9% to 15% of which are singletons. The sample also formed part of further work on yellow fever vaccine responses in identical twins.

Sequencing was done on a sample of PBMCs. Receptors originate from a woman in her late teens or twenties in good health.

The V and J genes are TRBV7-8 and TRBJ2-2; D possibly corresponds to TRBD2 (5 bases). Trimming pared 5 bases from V and 5 bases from J, leaving 24 bases between. There are 18 residues in the CDR3. Germline CDR1 reads SGHVS; CDR2 reads FQNEAQ. CDR3 nucleotide sequence: TGTGCCAGCAGCCTACTTTTGAGAGGGAACAAGCGGACCGGGGAGCTGTTTTTT. Its translation is CASSLLLRGNKRTGELFF.

The chain combines TRBV5-4 with TRBJ2-1; 10 bases fit TRBD2. CDR3 size: 15 residues. In germline, CDR1 is SGHNT, CDR2 YYREEE (reference sequence). V trimming: 5 bases; J trimming: 7 bases; junction bases outside the gene matches: 9. The CDR3 DNA reads TGTGCCAGCAGAAAAACCGGGACTAGCGTTAATGAGCAGTTCTTC. This sequence encodes CASRKTGTSVNEQFF.

The chain recombines TRBV2 with TRBJ2-3, with 8 nucleotides matching TRBD2. CDR3 length equals 13 residues. Germline assignment: CDR1 SNHLY and CDR2 FYNNEI. Trimming at V came to 4 bases and at J to 4 bases, leaving 1 base not matched to a gene. Here the CDR3 reads CASSVTSADTQYF. DNA of the CDR3: TGTGCCAGCAGTGTGACTAGCGCAGATACGCAGTATTTT.

A few counts support this clonotype. V and J are TRBV2 and TRBJ2-7; either TRBD1 or TRBD2 may fit D (6 bases each). V was trimmed by 7 bases and J by 1 base, leaving 20 bases between them. Germline V gene sequence: CDR1 SNHLY, CDR2 FYNNEI. The CDR3 is 16 amino acids. The CDR3 spells CASKLTGDRISYEQYF. The CDR3 DNA reads TGTGCCAGCAAACTTACGGGAGACAGGATTTCCTACGAGCAGTACTTC. Full variable domain (missing parts from reference TRBV2 and TRBJ2-7): EPEVTQTPSHQVTQMGQEVILRCVPISNHLYFYWYRQILGQKVEFLVSFYNNEISEKSEIFDDQFSVERPDGSNFTLKIRSTKLEDSAMYFCASKLTGDRISYEQYFGPGTRLTVT.

This clonotype was recorded at least ten times. The genes are TRBV24-1 and TRBJ2-2, with 8 bases identical to TRBD2. CDR1 is KGHDR and CDR2 is SFDVKD in the germline V gene. V trimming: 8 bases; J trimming: 6 bases; junction bases outside the gene matches: 10. This CDR3 has 15 amino acids. The DNA of the CDR3 is TGTGCCACCACGCCCGGGGGGGCAGGATCCGGGGAGCTGTTTTTT. Translating gives CATTPGGAGSGELFF.

This clonotype has ten or more counts. This rearrangement joins TRBV5-6 to TRBJ1-2; a weak D match, TRBD1 (6 bases). Germline V lookup: CDR1 SGHDT, CDR2 YYEEEE. CDR3 size: 15 residues. The V end was cut by 4 bases, the J end by 2 bases, with 15 bases between. The CDR3 loop is CASSPAGGRNYGYTF. The CDR3 nucleotides are TGTGCCAGCAGCCCTGCGGGGGGGCGGAACTATGGCTACACCTTC.

The gene calls are TRBV18 and TRBJ2-4; D call uncertain. Germline V gene data show CDR1 as KGHSH and CDR2 as LQKENI. V lost 0 bases and J 2 bases, leaving 17 bases between the germline ends. The CDR3 is 18 amino acids. CDR3 bases: TGTGCCAGCTCACCACCTAATTCGTCCCCGGTGACCAAAAACATTCAGTACTTC. Residues: CASSPPNSSPVTKNIQYF.

This chain connects TRBV7-2 to TRBJ1-4; 7 positions agree with TRBD1. V gave up 8 bases and J gave up 7 bases; unmatched junction bases: 7. Germline values: CDR1 SGHTA, CDR2 FQGNSA. The CDR3 is made up of 13 amino acids. In DNA form, the CDR3 reads TGTGCCAGCGGCCGGGGACAGACTGAAAAACTGTTTTTT. It specifies CASGRGQTEKLFF. The complete variable domain, with remaining parts taken from reference TRBV7-2 and TRBJ1-4, reads GAGVSQSPSNKVTEKGKDVELRCDPISGHTALYWYRQSLGQGLEFLIYFQGNSAPDKSGLPSDRFSAERTGGSVSTLTIQRTQQEDSAVYLCASGRGQTEKLFFGSGTQLSVL.

This clonotype was seen a handful of times. This sequence joins TRBV6-2 or TRBV6-3 and TRBJ2-4; 7 bases align to TRBD1. V lost 6 bases, J lost 5 bases, and 7 bases stayed unmatched. Germline V gene sequence: CDR1 MNHEY, CDR2 SVGEGT. This CDR3 contains 14 residues. The DNA for the CDR3 is TGTGCCAGCAGAGTACGGACAGGACAAAACATTCAGTACTTC. Its translation: CASRVRTGQNIQYF.

In DNA form, the CDR3 reads TGTGCCAGCACCCCACGCGCCCTCACAGATACGCAGTATTTT. It encodes CASTPRALTDTQYF. The chain links TRBV7-8 to TRBJ2-3; no clear D. This CDR3 is built from 14 residues. The V end lost 7 bases, the J end lost 2 bases, and 13 bases lay between the germline ends. Per germline, CDR1 SGHVS and CDR2 FQNEAQ.

The rearrangement joins TRBV15 to TRBJ1-5; D remains ambiguous. CDR1 LNHNV and CDR2 YYDKDF come from the germline V gene (reference sequence). The CDR3 spans 17 residues. With 0 bases removed from V and 0 bases from J, the gap between germline ends came to 12 bases. CDR3 nucleotides: TGTGCCACCAGCAGAGATGTTTCACAGATTAGCAATCAGCCCCAGCATTTT. Translation gives CATSRDVSQISNQPQHF.